A selection of T cell receptor beta chains follows, all from one sample in a study of cytomegalovirus exposure and HLA in healthy donors. Clones were read by immunoSEQ multiplex PCR, and TCRdb kept only the in-frame ones, dropping some. The sample has 120,000 to 150,000 clones; 80% to 90% are singletons. The sample was PBMCs. The receptors come from a woman between 35 and 50 years old in good health and CMV-seropositive. The CDR3 runs from the conserved cysteine through the conserved F or W. The order of the fields is D gene, J gene, V gene, clone size, CDR3 DNA, CDR3 protein. D genes are given only for firm matches. Some rows have no size entry. The others give once, few or many, or a class for an expanded clone.

>TRBD1|TRBJ1-2|TRBV11-2|-
TGTGCCAGCAGCCCGACAGGGAGCGGCTACACCTTC
CASSPTGSGYTF
>-|TRBJ2-5|TRBV6-1|-
TGTGCCAGCAGACTGACACGGGGCCAAGAGACCCAGTACTTC
CASRLTRGQETQYF
>TRBD2|TRBJ2-7|TRBV7-3|-
TGTGCCAGCAGCTCCGGGACTAGCGGGCCCTACGAGCAGTACTTC
CASSSGTSGPYEQYF
>TRBD1|TRBJ2-2|TRBV12-5|-
TGTGCTAGTGGTTTGGCCACGGGACAGGGTTGGACCGGGGAGCTGTTTTTT
CASGLATGQGWTGELFF
>TRBD1|TRBJ1-5|TRBV6-1|few
TGTGCCAGCAGAATCGGGACAGCTAATCAGCCCCAGCATTTT
CASRIGTANQPQHF
>-|TRBJ2-7|TRBV4-3|-
TGCGCCAGCAGCCAAGACTACACAGGGCAATCGGCCGAGCAGTACTTC
CASSQDYTGQSAEQYF
>-|TRBJ2-2|TRBV14|-
TGTGCCAGCAGCTCCCCCGGGGGAGCGGTGGACACCGGGGAGCTGTTTTTT
CASSSPGGAVDTGELFF
>TRBD1|TRBJ1-2|TRBV28|-
TGTGCCAGCACTCAAACAGGGGTATATGGCTACACCTTC
CASTQTGVYGYTF
>-|TRBJ2-3|TRBV28|-
TGTGCCAGCAGTACCTGGAGCGGCGAGGGTGCGCAGTATTTT
CASSTWSGEGAQYF
>-|TRBJ2-3|TRBV18|-
TGTGCCAGCTCACCCTCCCCCCCGGGGGTGGAAGATACGCAGTATTTT
CASSPSPPGVEDTQYF
>-|TRBJ1-5|TRBV4-3|-
TGCGCCAGCAGCCAAGATCCCCAGGATACGCAGCATTTT
CASSQDPQDTQHF
>TRBD1|TRBJ1-4|TRBV5-1|-
TGCGCCAGCACCGGGACAGGGGAGGAAAAACTGTTTTTT
CASTGTGEEKLFF
>TRBD1|TRBJ2-7|TRBV25-1|-
TGTGCCAGCAGTGAAGTCCCGGGACAGGGAATAACATCCTACGAGCAGTACTTC
CASSEVPGQGITSYEQYF
>-|TRBJ1-6|TRBV4-3|-
TGCGCCAGCAGCCGTACCACGGGGGGCATTAATTCACCCCTCCACTTT
CASSRTTGGINSPLHF
>TRBD2|TRBJ2-2|TRBV5-1|-
TGCGCCAGCAGCTTGCCCCAACGACTAGCGGGGAGGAACGTAGGGGAGCTGTTTTTT
CASSLPQRLAGRNVGELFF
>TRBD2|TRBJ2-3|TRBV7-2|-
TGTGCCAGCAGCCCAGGGACTAGCGGGACCTACACAGATACGCAGTATTTT
CASSPGTSGTYTDTQYF
>-|TRBJ2-2|TRBV2|-
TGTGCCAGCAGCGTAACTAGTACCGGGGAGCTGTTTTTT
CASSVTSTGELFF
>TRBD2|TRBJ2-1|TRBV5-4|-
TGTGCCAGCAGCCTGACTAGCGGGAGGGGACACCAGGATGAGCAGTTCTTC
CASSLTSGRGHQDEQFF
>TRBD1|TRBJ2-6|TRBV7-9|-
TGTGCCAGCAGCACATACAGGGGGCGTGGGGCCAACGTCCTGACTTTC
CASSTYRGRGANVLTF
>-|TRBJ2-1|TRBV11-1|-
TGTGCCAGCAGCTCCCAGGGGTCGCGGTCCTACAATGAGCAGTTCTTC
CASSSQGSRSYNEQFF
>TRBD1|TRBJ2-5|TRBV2|-
TGTGCCAGCTACCCCGGTCTGGGACAGCAGAAAGAGACCCAGTACTTC
CASYPGLGQQKETQYF